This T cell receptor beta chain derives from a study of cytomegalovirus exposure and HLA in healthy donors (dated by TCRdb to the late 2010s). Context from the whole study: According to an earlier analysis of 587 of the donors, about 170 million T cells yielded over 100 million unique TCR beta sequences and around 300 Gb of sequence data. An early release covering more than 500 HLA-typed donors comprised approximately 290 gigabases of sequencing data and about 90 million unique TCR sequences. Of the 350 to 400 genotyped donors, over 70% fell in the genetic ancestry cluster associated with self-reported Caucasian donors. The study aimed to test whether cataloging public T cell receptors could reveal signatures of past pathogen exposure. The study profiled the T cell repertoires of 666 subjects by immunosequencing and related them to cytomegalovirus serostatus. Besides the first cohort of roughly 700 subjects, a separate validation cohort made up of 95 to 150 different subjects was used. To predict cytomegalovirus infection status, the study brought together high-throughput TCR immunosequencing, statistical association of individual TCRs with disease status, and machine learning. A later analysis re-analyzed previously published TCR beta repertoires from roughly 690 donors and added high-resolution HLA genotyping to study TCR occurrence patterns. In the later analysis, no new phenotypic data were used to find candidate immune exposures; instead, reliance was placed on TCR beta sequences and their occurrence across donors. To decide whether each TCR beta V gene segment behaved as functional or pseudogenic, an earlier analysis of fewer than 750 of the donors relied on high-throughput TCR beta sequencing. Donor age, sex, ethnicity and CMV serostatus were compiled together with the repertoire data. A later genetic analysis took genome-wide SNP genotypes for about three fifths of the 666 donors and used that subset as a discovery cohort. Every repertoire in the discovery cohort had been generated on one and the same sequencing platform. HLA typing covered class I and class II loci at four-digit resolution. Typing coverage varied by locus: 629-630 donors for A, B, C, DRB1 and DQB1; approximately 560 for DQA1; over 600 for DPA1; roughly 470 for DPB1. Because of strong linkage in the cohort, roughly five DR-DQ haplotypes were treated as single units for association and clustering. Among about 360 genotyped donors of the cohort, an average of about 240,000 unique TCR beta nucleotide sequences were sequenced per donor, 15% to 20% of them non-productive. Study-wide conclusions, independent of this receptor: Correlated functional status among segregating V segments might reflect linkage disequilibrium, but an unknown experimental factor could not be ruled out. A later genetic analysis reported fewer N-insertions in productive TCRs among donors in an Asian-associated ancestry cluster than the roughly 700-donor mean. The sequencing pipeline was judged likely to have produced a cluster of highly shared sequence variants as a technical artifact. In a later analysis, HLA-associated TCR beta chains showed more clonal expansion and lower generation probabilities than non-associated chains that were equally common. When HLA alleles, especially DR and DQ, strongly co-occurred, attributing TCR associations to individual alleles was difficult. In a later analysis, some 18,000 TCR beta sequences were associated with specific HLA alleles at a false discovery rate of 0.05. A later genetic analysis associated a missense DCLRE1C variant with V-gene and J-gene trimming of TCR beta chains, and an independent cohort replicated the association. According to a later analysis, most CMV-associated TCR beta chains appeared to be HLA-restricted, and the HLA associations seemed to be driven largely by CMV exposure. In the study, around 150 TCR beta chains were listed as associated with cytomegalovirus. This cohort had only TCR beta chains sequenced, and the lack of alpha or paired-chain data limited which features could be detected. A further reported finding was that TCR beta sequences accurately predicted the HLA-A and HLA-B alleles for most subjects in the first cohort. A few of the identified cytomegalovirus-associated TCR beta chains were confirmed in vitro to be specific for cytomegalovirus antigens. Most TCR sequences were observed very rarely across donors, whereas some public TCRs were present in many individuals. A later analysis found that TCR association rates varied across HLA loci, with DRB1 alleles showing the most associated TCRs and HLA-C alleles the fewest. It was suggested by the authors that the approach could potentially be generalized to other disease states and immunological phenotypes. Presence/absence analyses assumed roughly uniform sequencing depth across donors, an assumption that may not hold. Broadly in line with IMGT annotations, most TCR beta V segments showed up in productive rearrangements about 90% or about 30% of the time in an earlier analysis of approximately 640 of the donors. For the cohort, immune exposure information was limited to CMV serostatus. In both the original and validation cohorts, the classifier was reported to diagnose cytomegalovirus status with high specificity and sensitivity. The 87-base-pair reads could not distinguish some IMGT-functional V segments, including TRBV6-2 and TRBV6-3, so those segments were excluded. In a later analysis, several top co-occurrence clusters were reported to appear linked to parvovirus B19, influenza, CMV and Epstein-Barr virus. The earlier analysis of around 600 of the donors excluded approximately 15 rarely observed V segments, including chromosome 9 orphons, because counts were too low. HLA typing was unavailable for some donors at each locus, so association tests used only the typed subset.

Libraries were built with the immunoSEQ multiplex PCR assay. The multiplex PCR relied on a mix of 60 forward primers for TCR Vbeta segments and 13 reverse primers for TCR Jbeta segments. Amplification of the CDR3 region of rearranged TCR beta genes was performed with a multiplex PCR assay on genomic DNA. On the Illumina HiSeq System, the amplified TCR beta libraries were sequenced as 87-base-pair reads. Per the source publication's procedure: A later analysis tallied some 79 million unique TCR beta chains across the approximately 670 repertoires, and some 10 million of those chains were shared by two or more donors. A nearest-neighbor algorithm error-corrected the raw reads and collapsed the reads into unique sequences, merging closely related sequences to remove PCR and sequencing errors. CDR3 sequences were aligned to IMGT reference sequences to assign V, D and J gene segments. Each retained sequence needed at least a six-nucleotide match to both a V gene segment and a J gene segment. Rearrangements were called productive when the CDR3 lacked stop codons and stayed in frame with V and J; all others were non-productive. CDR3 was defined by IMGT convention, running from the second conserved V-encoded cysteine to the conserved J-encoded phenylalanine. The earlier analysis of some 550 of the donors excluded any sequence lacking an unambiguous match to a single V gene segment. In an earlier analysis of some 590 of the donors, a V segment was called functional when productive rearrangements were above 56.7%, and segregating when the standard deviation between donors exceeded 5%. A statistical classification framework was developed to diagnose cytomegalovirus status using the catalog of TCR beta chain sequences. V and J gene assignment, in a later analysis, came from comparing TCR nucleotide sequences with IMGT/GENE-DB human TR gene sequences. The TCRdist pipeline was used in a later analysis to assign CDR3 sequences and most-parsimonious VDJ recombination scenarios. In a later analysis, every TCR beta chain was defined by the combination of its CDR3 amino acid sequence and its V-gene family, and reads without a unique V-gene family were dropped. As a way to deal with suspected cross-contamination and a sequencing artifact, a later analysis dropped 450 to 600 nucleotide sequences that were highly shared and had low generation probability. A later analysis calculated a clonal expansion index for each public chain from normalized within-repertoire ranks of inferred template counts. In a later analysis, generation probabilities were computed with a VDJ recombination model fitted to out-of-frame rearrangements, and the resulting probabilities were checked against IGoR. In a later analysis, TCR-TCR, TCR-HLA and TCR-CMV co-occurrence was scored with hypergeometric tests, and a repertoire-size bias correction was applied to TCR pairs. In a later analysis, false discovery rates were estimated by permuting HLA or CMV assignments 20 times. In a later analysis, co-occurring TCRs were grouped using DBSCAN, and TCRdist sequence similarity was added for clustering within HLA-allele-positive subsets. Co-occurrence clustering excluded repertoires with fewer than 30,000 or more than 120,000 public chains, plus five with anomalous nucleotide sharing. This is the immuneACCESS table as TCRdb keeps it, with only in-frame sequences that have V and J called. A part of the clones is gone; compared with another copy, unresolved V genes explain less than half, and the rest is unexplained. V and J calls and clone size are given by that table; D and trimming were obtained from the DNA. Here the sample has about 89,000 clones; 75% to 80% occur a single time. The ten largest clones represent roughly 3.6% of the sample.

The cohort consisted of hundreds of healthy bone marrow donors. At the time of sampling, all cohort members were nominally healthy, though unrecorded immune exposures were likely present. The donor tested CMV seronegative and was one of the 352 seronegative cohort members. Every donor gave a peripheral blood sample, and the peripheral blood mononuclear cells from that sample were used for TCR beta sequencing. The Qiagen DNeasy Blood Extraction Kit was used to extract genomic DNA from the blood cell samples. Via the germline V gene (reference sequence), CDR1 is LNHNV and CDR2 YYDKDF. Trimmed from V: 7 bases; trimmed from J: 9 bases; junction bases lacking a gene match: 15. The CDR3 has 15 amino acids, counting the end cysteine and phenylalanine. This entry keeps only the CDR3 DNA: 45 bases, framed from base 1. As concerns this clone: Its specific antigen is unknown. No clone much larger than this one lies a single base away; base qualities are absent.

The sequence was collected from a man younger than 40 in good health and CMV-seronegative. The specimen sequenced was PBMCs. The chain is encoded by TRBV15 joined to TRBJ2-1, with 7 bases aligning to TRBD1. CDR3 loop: CATTHLTKGAGEQFF. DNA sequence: TGTGCCACCACACACTTGACGAAGGGGGCAGGTGAGCAGTTCTTC.